These 29 T cell receptor beta chains were sequenced from one sample in a study of T cells after yellow fever vaccination. MiXCR, applied by TCRdb to the 5' RACE reads, yields one record per CDR3 protein. The sample lists 150,000 to 200,000 distinct CDR3 sequences; 6% to 7.5% were seen once. This specimen consisted of CD4+ T cells sorted from PBMCs, obtained 4 to 5 days after the first yellow fever vaccination. The receptors stem from a man aged 18 to 35 who received the YFV17D yellow fever vaccine.

This clonotype was counted ten times or more. The chain uses TRBV6-2 or TRBV6-3 and TRBJ1-1, with D unclear. The V end was cut by 2 bases, the J end by 4 bases, with 11 bases between. CDR1 and CDR2 (germline): MNHEY, SVGEGT. The CDR3 is 14 residues long. The CDR3 region has the DNA TGTGCCAGCAGTTACCGTGGGCCTAGCACTGAAGCTTTCTTT. Translating it yields CASSYRGPSTEAFF.

This clonotype was observed at least ten times. The chain couples TRBV19 to TRBJ2-6, with D perhaps being TRBD1 or TRBD2 (5 bases each). V was trimmed by 6 bases and J by 2 bases, leaving 17 bases between them. CDR3 size: 17 residues. CDR1 and CDR2 from the germline V gene are LNHDA and SQIVND (reference sequence). CDR3 DNA: TGTGCCAGTAGCTCACAAAAGACGGGACCTGGGGCCAACGTCCTGACTTTC. Its protein product is CASSSQKTGPGANVLTF.

The table lists this clonotype with a few counts. The chain couples TRBV14 to TRBJ2-7; the D is unclear. Germline V gene sequence: CDR1 SGHDN, CDR2 FVKESK. The CDR3 covers 14 residues. Trimming removed 0 bases from V and 7 bases from J, with 13 bases in between. The CDR3 bases are TGTGCCAGCAGCCAAGACCATATGTATAGGGAGCAGTACTTC. Protein product: CASSQDHMYREQYF.

A few counts support this clonotype. The V gene is TRBV30, the J gene TRBJ2-3; tentative D call: TRBD1 (8 bases). Germline lookup yields CDR1 GTSNPN and CDR2 SVGIG (reference sequence). V lost 1 base to trimming and J lost 5 bases, with 19 bases between them. The CDR3 runs 16 residues. The CDR3 loop is CAWSGLGQGGRDTQYF. CDR3 coding DNA: TGTGCCTGGAGTGGATTAGGACAGGGCGGGAGAGATACGCAGTATTTT.

This clonotype was observed at least ten times. The chain recombines TRBV12-3 or TRBV12-4 with TRBJ1-5; D is possibly TRBD1 (5 bases). The CDR3 loop spans 13 amino acids. Deletions cut 4 bases from V and 8 bases from J, with 12 bases between. The CDR3 spells CASSSPGGEPQHF. In nucleotides, the CDR3 is TGTGCCAGCAGTTCCCCGGGAGGGGAGCCCCAGCATTTT.

This clonotype was observed many times. V gene TRBV6-1 combines with J gene TRBJ2-7; weak D call: TRBD1 (7 bases). The CDR3 has 14 residues. Per germline, CDR1 MNHNS and CDR2 SASEGT. V lost 6 bases to trimming and J lost 3 bases, with 15 bases between them. The CDR3 region is CASSRDREVYEQYF. CDR3 in DNA: TGTGCCAGCAGCCGAGACAGGGAGGTCTACGAGCAGTACTTC.

This clonotype has a count of ten or more. The chain carries TRBV27 and TRBJ2-1, with D uncertain. CDR1 is MNHEY, CDR2 SMNVEV, per germline (reference sequence). Deletions cut 8 bases from V and 0 bases from J, with 11 bases between. The CDR3 covers 14 residues. CDR3 region: CASGRHRSYNEQFF. The CDR3 DNA sequence: TGTGCCAGCGGTCGACACCGCTCCTACAATGAGCAGTTCTTC.

The chain employs TRBV12-5 and TRBJ2-5; a weak D match, TRBD1 (6 bases). The CDR3 length is 14 residues. Deletions cut 3 bases from V and 2 bases from J, with 10 bases between. CDR1 and CDR2 from the germline V gene are LGHNT and FRNRAP. CDR3 sequence (DNA): TGTGCTAGTGGTTTTATGGGGGCACAAGAGACCCAGTACTTC. Translation gives CASGFMGAQETQYF.

The rearrangement links TRBV7-2 to TRBJ1-2; D unresolved. CDR3 length equals 14 residues. V lost 5 bases and J 4 bases, leaving 14 bases between the germline ends. Germline V gene sequence: CDR1 SGHTA, CDR2 FQGNSA. As DNA, the CDR3 is TGTGCCAGCAGCACGCGTCAACCCAGCTATGGCTACACCTTC. The encoded protein is CASSTRQPSYGYTF.

This clonotype was seen repeatedly, ten times or more. This chain connects TRBV2 to TRBJ2-1, with TRBD2 as a possible D gene (5 bases). Germline assignment: CDR1 SNHLY and CDR2 FYNNEI. The CDR3 covers 14 residues. Trimming pared 4 bases from V and 5 bases from J, leaving 12 bases between. The CDR3 DNA is TGTGCCAGCAGTGTAGAGGGCTTTGACAATGAGCAGTTCTTC. This gives the protein CASSVEGFDNEQFF. Variable domain in full (rest from reference TRBV2 and TRBJ2-1): EPEVTQTPSHQVTQMGQEVILRCVPISNHLYFYWYRQILGQKVEFLVSFYNNEISEKSEIFDDQFSVERPDGSNFTLKIRSTKLEDSAMYFCASSVEGFDNEQFFGPGTRLTVL.

This clonotype showed up many times. CDR3 nucleotides: TGTGCCACCAGTGATTTCACAGATACGCAGTATTTT. Residues: CATSDFTDTQYF. The chain uses TRBV24-1 and TRBJ2-3, with D uncertain. CDR1 KGHDR and CDR2 SFDVKD come from the germline V gene. The CDR3 runs 12 residues. V dropped 1 base and J dropped 2 bases, with 0 bases sitting between them.

This clonotype showed up just a few times. V gene TRBV7-2 combines with J gene TRBJ2-3, with D perhaps given as TRBD1 or TRBD2 (6 bases each). The CDR3 has 16 residues. Trimming took 5 bases from V and 0 from J, leaving 15 bases between them. Germline V gives CDR1 SGHTA, CDR2 FQGNSA. CDR3 nucleotides: TGTGCCAGCAGCCAACCCCGGGGGCGAAGCACAGATACGCAGTATTTT. Translated, it gives CASSQPRGRSTDTQYF.

There are many counts of this clonotype. The genes are TRBV5-6 and TRBJ2-7; D is possibly TRBD1 (5 bases). The CDR3 contains 15 residues. CDR1 is SGHDT, CDR2 YYEEEE, per germline. V was shortened by 4 bases and J by 3 bases, with 17 bases between the two germline ends. As DNA, the CDR3 is TGTGCCAGCAGCCGGAACAGGAACCCTGTCTACGAGCAGTACTTC. This translates into CASSRNRNPVYEQYF.

In its sample, this clonotype was seen a few times. The chain recombines TRBV7-7 with TRBJ1-1; tentatively, D is TRBD1 (5 bases). Deletions cut 5 bases from V and 2 bases from J, with 9 bases between. CDR1 is SSHAT and CDR2 is FNYEAQ in the germline V gene (reference sequence). This CDR3 contains 13 residues. CDR3 in amino acids: CASSQDSNTEAFF. The CDR3 region has the DNA TGTGCCAGCAGCCAAGACAGCAACACTGAAGCTTTCTTT. Based on the CDR3 plus reference TRBV7-7 and TRBJ1-1, the full variable domain is GAGVSQSPRYKVTKRGQDVTLRCDPISSHATLYWYQQALGQGPEFLTYFNYEAQPDKSGLPSDRFSAERPEGSISTLTIQRTEQRDSAMYRCASSQDSNTEAFFGQGTRLTVV.

In this sample, this clonotype turned up many times. For the CDR3, the DNA is TGCAGCGGGGGGGACACCGGGGAGCTGTTTTTT. This sequence encodes CSGGDTGELFF. This sequence joins TRBV29-1 and TRBJ2-2; tentative D call: TRBD2 (6 bases). The CDR3 is 11 amino acids. Trimming removed 7 bases from V and 3 bases from J, with 6 bases in between. Germline CDR1 reads SQVTM; CDR2 reads ANQGSEA.

This chain joins TRBV6-5 and TRBJ2-2, with D hard to call. V was clipped by 2 bases and J by 0 bases, with 10 bases between them. Germline loops: CDR1 MNHEY, CDR2 SVGAGI. This CDR3 has 16 amino acids. The CDR3 is CASSYPGKANTGELFF. CDR3 nucleotide sequence: TGTGCCAGCAGTTACCCCGGTAAAGCGAACACCGGGGAGCTGTTTTTT.

In its sample, this clonotype was seen many times. This chain links TRBV5-1 with TRBJ2-7, with D unclear. The germline V and J ends were trimmed by 3 bases and 4 bases, with 11 bases remaining between them. The germline CDR1 and CDR2 sequences are SGHRS and YFSETQ. The CDR3 is 13 amino acids. Written as DNA, the CDR3 is TGCGCCAGCAGCTCCTGGTCCGGATACGAGCAGTACTTC. This sequence encodes CASSSWSGYEQYF.

This clonotype was detected ten times or more. The chain links TRBV3-1 to TRBJ2-5; D is perhaps TRBD2 (5 bases). The V gene lost 1 base and the J gene lost 9 bases, with 9 bases spanning the gap. Germline V gives CDR1 LGHDT, CDR2 YNNKEL (reference sequence). There are 12 residues in the CDR3. CDR3 coding DNA: TGTGCCAGCAGCCAAGGCTGGCGGGCCCAGTACTTC. It codes for CASSQGWRAQYF.

This clonotype was observed many times. J is TRBJ2-2 and V is TRBV5-5; possibly TRBD2 for D (6 bases). Germline values: CDR1 SGHKS, CDR2 YYEKEE (reference sequence). The CDR3 consists of 18 residues. The V end was cut by 1 base, the J end by 0 bases, with 16 bases between. DNA for the CDR3: TGTGCCAGCAGCTTGACGGGAGTGTGGGGCGCGAACACCGGGGAGCTGTTTTTT. Protein product: CASSLTGVWGANTGELFF.

The chain carries TRBV19 and TRBJ2-5; possible D gene TRBD1, 5 bases. The CDR3 consists of 14 residues. Trimming pared 3 bases from V and 0 bases from J, leaving 8 bases between. Germline V lookup: CDR1 LNHDA, CDR2 SQIVND (reference sequence). The CDR3 nucleotides are TGTGCCAGTAGTATCCAACAGGACCAAGAGACCCAGTACTTC. Protein sequence: CASSIQQDQETQYF.

This clonotype was seen many times. This chain connects TRBV30 to TRBJ1-5, with D possibly being TRBD1 (5 bases). Germline CDR1 is GTSNPN and CDR2 is SVGIG (reference sequence). Deletions cut 0 bases from V and 5 bases from J, with 8 bases between. The CDR3 consists of 13 residues. CDR3 DNA: TGTGCCTGGAGTGTACAAGGGGATCAGCCCCAGCATTTT. Protein: CAWSVQGDQPQHF. Together with reference TRBV30 and TRBJ1-5, the CDR3 gives the full variable domain: SQTIHQWPATLVQPVGSPLSLECTVEGTSNPNLYWYRQAAGRGLQLLFYSVGIGQISSEVPQNLSASRPQDRQFILSSKKLLLSDSGFYLCAWSVQGDQPQHFGDGTRLSIL.

This clonotype was recorded a few times. J is TRBJ2-5 and V is TRBV28, with 9 bases matching TRBD2. CDR1 is MDHEN and CDR2 is SYDVKM in the germline V gene. The CDR3 is 17 amino acids. With 6 bases clipped from V and 0 bases from J, the junction kept 11 bases outside the gene matches. The CDR3 bases are TGTGCCAGCAGCCCGGCCATAGCGGGGGCGTACCAAGAGACCCAGTACTTC. It specifies CASSPAIAGAYQETQYF.

This clonotype has just a few counts. J is TRBJ2-1 and V is TRBV4-3; 9 positions match TRBD2. V dropped 3 bases and J dropped 0; count of bases not matched to a gene: 6. CDR1 is LGHNA and CDR2 is YSLEER in the germline V gene. The CDR3 runs 17 residues. The CDR3 DNA sequence: TGCGCCAGCAGCCACGTCTTAGCGGGGGACTCCTACAATGAGCAGTTCTTC. This translates into CASSHVLAGDSYNEQFF.

There are many counts of this clonotype. The chain carries TRBV9 and TRBJ2-1; D may be TRBD1 (5 bases). Trimming cost V 0 bases and J 1 base, with 8 bases left between them. The CDR3 has 15 residues. The germline gives CDR1 SGDLS, CDR2 YYNGEE. The CDR3 spells CASSVGQPSYNEQFF. The CDR3 nucleotides read TGTGCCAGCAGCGTAGGACAGCCGTCCTACAATGAGCAGTTCTTC.

This clonotype was seen at least ten times. The gene calls are TRBV11-2 and TRBJ2-3, with TRBD2 identical over 8 bases. Germline CDR1 and CDR2: SGHAT and FQNNGV. This CDR3 has 14 amino acids. J gave up 3 bases and V 5 bases, and 4 bases lay outside the gene matches. CDR3 coding DNA: TGTGCCAGCAGCGGCGGACTAGCAACAGATACGCAGTATTTT. This gives the protein CASSGGLATDTQYF.

This clonotype was recorded many times. V gene TRBV4-1 combines with J gene TRBJ2-1; D is ambiguous. V was pared by 3 bases and J by 4 bases, with 4 bases between. The germline V gene has CDR1 MGHRA and CDR2 YSYEKL. This CDR3 is 12 amino acids long. CDR3 amino acids: CASSQVYNEQFF. As DNA, the CDR3 is TGCGCCAGCAGCCAGGTATACAATGAGCAGTTCTTC.

This clonotype was recorded at least ten times. This chain links TRBV12-3 or TRBV12-4 with TRBJ1-1; 8 nucleotides match TRBD1. The CDR3 sequence is 16 residues long. Losses at the gene ends were 1 base for V and 1 base for J; bases not matched to a gene: 5. The CDR3 protein is CASSLGQGRGNTEAFF. In DNA, the CDR3 is TGTGCCAGCAGTTTAGGACAGGGGAGGGGGAACACTGAAGCTTTCTTT.

This clonotype was seen more than once but under ten times. This chain uses TRBV6-5 with TRBJ1-1, with D unresolved. V lost 6 bases and J lost 6, with 14 bases in between. Germline CDR1 MNHEY, CDR2 SVGAGI. CDR3 size: 13 residues. The CDR3 DNA reads TGTGCCAGCAGATACAGTGGGAGATCTGAAGCTTTCTTT. Its protein is CASRYSGRSEAFF.

Ten or more counts support this clonotype. J is TRBJ1-1 and V is TRBV7-2; no firm D call. This CDR3 is 12 amino acids long. V lost 10 bases and J lost 0, with 9 bases in between. Germline V gene sequence: CDR1 SGHTA, CDR2 FQGNSA. The CDR3 reads CATSIVNTEAFF. The CDR3 DNA is TGTGCCACCTCCATTGTGAACACTGAAGCTTTCTTT.